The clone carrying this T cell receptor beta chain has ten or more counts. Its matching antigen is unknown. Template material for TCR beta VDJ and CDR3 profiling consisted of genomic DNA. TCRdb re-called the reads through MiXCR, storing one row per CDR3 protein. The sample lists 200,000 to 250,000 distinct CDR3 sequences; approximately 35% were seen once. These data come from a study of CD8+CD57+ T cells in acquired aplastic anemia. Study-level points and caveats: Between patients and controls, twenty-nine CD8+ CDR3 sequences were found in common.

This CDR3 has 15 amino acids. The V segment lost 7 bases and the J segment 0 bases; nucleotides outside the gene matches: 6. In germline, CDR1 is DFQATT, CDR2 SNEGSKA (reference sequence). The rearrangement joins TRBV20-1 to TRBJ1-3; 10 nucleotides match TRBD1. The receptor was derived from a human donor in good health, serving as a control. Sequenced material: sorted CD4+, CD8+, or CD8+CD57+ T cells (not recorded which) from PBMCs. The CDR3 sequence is CSVTDRGSSGNTIYF. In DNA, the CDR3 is TGCAGTGTCACGGACAGGGGGAGCTCTGGAAACACCATATATTTT.